The 17 T cell receptor beta chains below all came from one sample that was sequenced in a study of cytomegalovirus exposure and HLA in healthy donors. With 60 Vbeta and 13 Jbeta primers, the PCR was carried out. Clones were read by immunoSEQ multiplex PCR, and TCRdb kept only the in-frame ones, dropping some. This table holds some 150,000 clones, roughly 89% found once. Sequenced sample: PBMCs. These receptor sequences come from a woman in her twenties or thirties in good health and CMV-seronegative.

The chain has TRBV19 and TRBJ1-5; 9 nucleotides line up with TRBD1. This CDR3 comprises 17 residues. CDR1 is LNHDA, CDR2 SQIVND, per germline (reference sequence). The trim removed 11 bases at V and 1 base at J, leaving 15 bases unmatched. CDR3 residues: CAGGVGTGIPSNQPQHF. In nucleotides, the CDR3 is TGTGCCGGGGGAGTAGGGACAGGGATTCCGAGCAATCAGCCCCAGCATTTT.

The count of this clone is one. The V call is TRBV7-9, the J call TRBJ2-2; 8 bases fit TRBD2. After removal of 5 bases from V and 4 bases from J, the junction contained 6 bases not matched to a gene. CDR3 size: 15 residues. Per germline, CDR1 SEHNR and CDR2 FQNEAQ (reference sequence). CDR3 loop: CASSRGTSITGELFF. In nucleotides, the CDR3 is TGTGCCAGCAGCCGAGGGACTAGTATCACCGGGGAGCTGTTTTTT.

This clone was found a few times. The chain combines TRBV19 with TRBJ1-4; no clear D gene. V was trimmed by 3 bases and J by 1 base, leaving 6 bases between them. Germline lookup yields CDR1 LNHDA and CDR2 SQIVND (reference sequence). This CDR3 is built from 14 residues. The CDR3 protein is CASSMGRTNEKLFF. CDR3 sequence (DNA): TGTGCCAGTAGTATGGGCAGAACTAATGAAAAACTGTTTTTT.

Here the CDR3 reads CASSLVLFGGTYTGELFF. CDR3 nucleotides: TGCGCCAGCAGCCTAGTTCTTTTTGGGGGGACCTACACCGGGGAGCTGTTTTTT. The genes are TRBV4-3 and TRBJ2-2; a weak D match, TRBD2 (6 bases). The CDR3 runs 18 residues. Germline V lookup: CDR1 LGHNA, CDR2 YSLEER. Trimming left V 4 bases short and J 3 bases short, with 21 bases between.

The genes are TRBV5-3 and TRBJ2-7, with no clear D. TRBV5-3 has ORF status, its function being uncertain. V lost 6 bases and J 5 bases, leaving 15 bases between the germline ends. The CDR3 spans 13 residues. The chain's CDR3 is CARIHAVSDEQYF. The CDR3 DNA is TGTGCCAGAATTCACGCGGTTTCGGACGAGCAGTACTTC.

This clone was seen once. The chain is built from TRBV28 and TRBJ1-4; TRBD1 might be the D (6 bases). The germline V and J ends were trimmed by 7 bases and 1 base, with 10 bases remaining between them. CDR3 size: 14 residues. From germline, CDR1 is MDHEN and CDR2 SYDVKM. DNA for the CDR3: TGTGCCAGCAAGGGGGGGGGAACTAATGAAAAACTGTTTTTT. Translation: CASKGGGTNEKLFF. Full variable domain (outside the CDR3, taken from reference TRBV28 and TRBJ1-4): DVKVTQSSRYLVKRTGEKVFLECVQDMDHENMFWYRQDPGLGLRLIYFSYDVKMKEKGDIPEGYSVSREKKERFSLILESASTNQTSMYLCASKGGGTNEKLFFGSGTQLSVL.

V usage is TRBV27 and J usage is TRBJ1-5; D might be TRBD1 (6 bases). V gave up 6 bases and J gave up 4 bases, with 22 bases separating them. CDR3 length: 17 amino acids. The germline V gene encodes CDR1 MNHEY and CDR2 SMNVEV (reference sequence). CDR3 in amino acids: CASRPRGQGKGNQPQHF. CDR3 in DNA: TGTGCCAGCAGGCCACGCGGGCAGGGGAAGGGTAATCAGCCCCAGCATTTT.

The chain is built from TRBV18 and TRBJ1-1; the D gene is possibly TRBD1 (5 bases). The germline V gene has CDR1 KGHSH and CDR2 LQKENI. Between the trimmed V and J ends, which lost 3 bases and 9 bases, there was a span of 20 bases. There are 15 residues in the CDR3. CDR3 sequence (DNA): TGTGCCAGCTCACCGGATATACAGCCTGCAGGGAAAGCTTTCTTT. This encodes CASSPDIQPAGKAFF.

The chain uses TRBV2 and TRBJ1-6; D call uncertain. V lost 0 bases and J 3 bases, leaving 18 bases between the germline ends. The germline CDR1 and CDR2 sequences are SNHLY and FYNNEI. The CDR3 has 19 residues. CDR3 DNA: TGTGCCAGCAGTGAAGCCGATTTAGTCTTTCCGAGCTATAATTCACCCCTCCACTTT. This codes for CASSEADLVFPSYNSPLHF. Drawing the rest from reference TRBV2 and TRBJ1-6, the complete variable domain is EPEVTQTPSHQVTQMGQEVILRCVPISNHLYFYWYRQILGQKVEFLVSFYNNEISEKSEIFDDQFSVERPDGSNFTLKIRSTKLEDSAMYFCASSEADLVFPSYNSPLHFGNGTRLTVT.

The genes are TRBV7-6 and TRBJ1-2; tentative D call: TRBD1 (6 bases). Trimming removed 5 bases at V and 4 bases at J, with 11 bases between. The CDR3 is made up of 13 amino acids. Germline V gene data show CDR1 as SGHVS and CDR2 as FNYEAQ. The CDR3 region is CASSQDRSYGYTF. CDR3 DNA: TGTGCCAGCAGCCAAGACAGGTCCTATGGCTACACCTTC. The variable domain in full, completed from reference TRBV7-6 and TRBJ1-2, reads GAGVSQSPRYKVTKRGQDVALRCDPISGHVSLYWYRQALGQGPEFLTYFNYEAQQDKSGLPNDRFSAERPEGSISTLTIQRTEQRDSAMYRCASSQDRSYGYTFGSGTRLTVV.

The chain combines TRBV7-9 with TRBJ2-7; 13 nucleotides agree with TRBD2. Germline values: CDR1 SEHNR, CDR2 FQNEAQ (reference sequence). The J segment lost 5 bases and the V segment lost 7 bases, leaving 14 bases of the junction unmatched. The CDR3 has 17 residues. Here the CDR3 DNA reads TGTGCCAGCACCTCATGGACTAGCGGGAGTTCGTACGACGAGCAGTACTTC. This codes for CASTSWTSGSSYDEQYF.

V is TRBV5-6 and J is TRBJ2-5, with 10 bases lining up with TRBD2. This CDR3 is built from 15 residues. Germline CDR1 is SGHDT and CDR2 is YYEEEE. J lost 11 bases, V lost 3 bases, and 13 bases had no gene match. The CDR3 loop is CASSWRTSGGGEQYF. The CDR3 DNA reads as TGTGCCAGCAGCTGGAGGACTAGCGGAGGGGGTGAGCAGTACTTC.

J is TRBJ2-4 and V is TRBV27, with D maybe TRBD2 (5 bases). The germline V gene has CDR1 MNHEY and CDR2 SMNVEV (reference sequence). The CDR3 extends over 16 amino acids. V lost 3 bases to trimming and J lost 4 bases, with 16 bases between them. The CDR3 reads CASSFLYGGSKNIQYF. The CDR3 nucleotides read TGTGCCAGCAGTTTCTTGTATGGCGGGTCGAAAAACATTCAGTACTTC.

This clone has a single count. The chain employs TRBV5-1 and TRBJ2-7; the D gene is possibly TRBD1 (6 bases). The CDR3 is 14 amino acids. Germline V gene data show CDR1 as SGHRS and CDR2 as YFSETQ. The ends were cut back, 1 base at V and 1 base at J, with 9 bases in the middle. This CDR3 reads CASSLSGVSYEQYF. As DNA, the CDR3 is TGCGCCAGCAGCTTGTCAGGGGTTTCCTACGAGCAGTACTTC.

The chain employs TRBV7-2 and TRBJ1-5; no firm D call. The CDR3 covers 13 residues. Germline assignment: CDR1 SGHTA and CDR2 FQGNSA. V was shortened by 5 bases and J by 1 base, with 6 bases between the two germline ends. DNA of the CDR3: TGTGCCAGCAGCCCCCCAAGCAATCAGCCCCAGCATTTT. Its protein product is CASSPPSNQPQHF. The full variable domain, its missing parts supplied by reference TRBV7-2 and TRBJ1-5, is GAGVSQSPSNKVTEKGKDVELRCDPISGHTALYWYRQSLGQGLEFLIYFQGNSAPDKSGLPSDRFSAERTGGSVSTLTIQRTQQEDSAVYLCASSPPSNQPQHFGDGTRLSIL.

V gene TRBV9 combines with J gene TRBJ1-5, with 9 bases matching TRBD1. The CDR3 covers 15 residues. From germline, CDR1 is SGDLS and CDR2 YYNGEE. J gave up 4 bases and V 3 bases, and 5 bases lay outside the gene matches. Here the CDR3 reads CASSGGGQGNQPQHF. CDR3 nucleotide sequence: TGTGCCAGCAGCGGAGGGGGACAGGGTAATCAGCCCCAGCATTTT.

The J gene is TRBJ2-5, the V gene TRBV27; perhaps TRBD1 as D (6 bases). Germline CDR1 reads MNHEY; CDR2 reads SMNVEV (reference sequence). The CDR3 runs to 14 residues. The V end was cut by 6 bases, the J end by 2 bases, with 13 bases between. CDR3 residues: CASSQLQGQETQYF. CDR3 sequence (DNA): TGTGCCAGCAGCCAATTACAGGGTCAAGAGACCCAGTACTTC.